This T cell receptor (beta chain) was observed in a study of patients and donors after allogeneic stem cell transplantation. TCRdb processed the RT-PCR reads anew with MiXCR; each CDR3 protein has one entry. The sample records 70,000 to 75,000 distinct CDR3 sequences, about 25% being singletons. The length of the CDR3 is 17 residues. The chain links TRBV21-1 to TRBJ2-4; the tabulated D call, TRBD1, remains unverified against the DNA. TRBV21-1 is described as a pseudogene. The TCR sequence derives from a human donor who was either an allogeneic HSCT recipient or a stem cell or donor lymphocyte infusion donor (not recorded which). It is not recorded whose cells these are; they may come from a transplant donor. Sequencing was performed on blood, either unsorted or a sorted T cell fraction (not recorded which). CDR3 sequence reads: CASSKDREGEGKNIQYF. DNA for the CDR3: TGTGCCAGCAGCAAAGATCGAGAGGGAGAGGGCAAAAACATTCAGTACTTC.